This T cell receptor (beta chain) was observed in a study of T cell responses to AZD1222 COVID-19 vaccine. Study outcomes and limitations: Per reports, nearly half of all spike-specific TCRs target regions that are unmutated in variants.

Sequenced by immunoSEQ multiplex PCR; TCRdb stores in-frame clones only, minus some. The sample records around 140,000 clones, 80% to 90% being singletons. CDR3 length: 13 residues. Germline assignment: CDR1 SGHRS and CDR2 YFSETQ. Trimming stripped 0 bases from V and 4 bases from J, with 5 bases between. To note about this clone: Antigen specificity is unknown.

The chain uses TRBV5-1 and TRBJ1-5; D not certain. The sequence was collected from an adult in good health. Sample: peripheral blood, taken on day 0 of AZD1222 vaccination. This CDR3 is CASSLAWNQPQHF. The CDR3 DNA sequence: TGCGCCAGCAGCTTGGCCTGGAATCAGCCCCAGCATTTT.